The present T cell receptor beta chain was sequenced within a study of memory CD4+ T cells and cytomegalovirus serostatus. Study-level results: Each of 65 to 70 CMV-associated TCRbeta sequences occurred in one to five individuals.

Turning to this clone: Its target is not known.

This CDR3 spans 15 amino acids. CDR1 and CDR2 from the germline V gene are SGHDT and YYEEEE. J lost 8 bases, V lost 2 bases, and 7 bases had no gene match. The sort gate was single viable CD3+CD4+CD8-CD45RO+ cells for memory CD4+ T cells. Serostatus was set by detecting CMV pp150, pp28, p38, p52 IgG. The repertoire was sequenced with immunoSEQ multiplex PCR; TCRdb's copy has only in-frame clones and lacks some. The repertoire holds some 80,000 clones, over 80% seen once, with around 0.77% in the top ten. The clonotype was recovered from an adult in good health and CMV-seronegative. The chain couples TRBV5-6 to TRBJ1-4; 9 bases match TRBD1. Material for sequencing was memory CD4+ T cells from blood. The CDR3 coding sequence is TGTGCCAGCAGCTTTTTGACAGGGGGAGCGGAAAAACTGTTTTTT. Amino acids: CASSFLTGGAEKLFF.